Each of the 5 T cell receptor beta chains below was sequenced from the same sample in a study of blood T cells in healthy people across ages. A J-beta primer mix and a sample-barcoded 5' primer were used in a second PCR of about 7 to 12 cycles. TCRdb reprocessed the 5' RACE reads with MiXCR, giving one entry per CDR3 protein. The table shows 600,000 or so distinct CDR3 sequences, with around half occurring only once. The sample comprised blood. The receptor set was obtained from a man older than 75 in good health.

The rearrangement links TRBV7-2 to TRBJ2-7, with D uncertain. The V end lost 5 bases, the J end lost 2 bases, and 10 bases lay between the germline ends. CDR1 and CDR2 from the germline V gene are SGHTA and FQGNSA. The CDR3 covers 13 residues. The CDR3 DNA reads as TGTGCCAGCAGCGTACTGCTAGCCTACGAGCAGTACTTC. This sequence encodes CASSVLLAYEQYF.

V and J are TRBV19 and TRBJ2-5, with 14 nucleotides matching TRBD2. The J call may be in error: the DNA end matches TRBJ2-7 better. Germline CDR1 is LNHDA and CDR2 is SQIVND (reference sequence). The CDR3 contains 18 residues. As DNA, the CDR3 is TGTGCCAGTAGTATACGGACTAGCGGGGGGACGAGCTCCTACGAGCAGTACTTC. Translation gives CASSIRTSGGTSSYEQYF.

There are many counts of this clonotype. The chain recombines TRBV6-6 with TRBJ2-1; D is perhaps TRBD2 (6 bases). This CDR3 region has 14 residues. Germline-derived CDR1 and CDR2 are MNHNY and SVGAGI (reference sequence). Trimming pared 8 bases from V and 3 bases from J, leaving 14 bases between. The chain's CDR3 is CASSLVSGYNEQFF. The CDR3 nucleotides read TGTGCCAGCTCGTTGGTTAGCGGCTACAATGAGCAGTTCTTC.

The chain is built from TRBV6-1 and TRBJ2-2; no firm D call. CDR3 length equals 14 residues. V dropped 1 base and J dropped 7 bases, with 10 bases sitting between them. Per germline, CDR1 MNHNS and CDR2 SASEGT. The CDR3 loop reads CASSEEGLGGELFF. The CDR3 nucleotides are TGTGCCAGCAGTGAAGAGGGCTTAGGCGGGGAGCTGTTTTTT.

The rearrangement uses TRBV7-2 and TRBJ1-2; TRBD1 is a possible D gene (6 bases). The V and J ends lost 1 base and 0 bases respectively, with 12 bases between them. The CDR3 length is 16 residues. The germline CDR1 and CDR2 sequences are SGHTA and FQGNSA. The CDR3 DNA sequence: TGTGCCAGCAGCTTAGAGGGTACAGGGACTAACTATGGCTACACCTTC. It specifies CASSLEGTGTNYGYTF. The entire variable domain, with the rest obtained from reference TRBV7-2 and TRBJ1-2, is as follows: GAGVSQSPSNKVTEKGKDVELRCDPISGHTALYWYRQSLGQGLEFLIYFQGNSAPDKSGLPSDRFSAERTGGSVSTLTIQRTQQEDSAVYLCASSLEGTGTNYGYTFGSGTRLTVV.